The rows below give T cell receptor beta chains drawn from one sample of a study of blood T cell repertoires in COVID-19. The protocol was immunoSEQ multiplex PCR, while the TCRdb copy is restricted to in-frame clones and leaves out a portion. This sample has roughly 200,000 clones, with roughly 78% found just once. Material for sequencing was peripheral blood. The source of these receptors is a woman at least 80 years old with active or convalescent COVID-19. The CDR3 runs from the conserved cysteine through the conserved F or W. A D gene is named only where the DNA matches it firmly. Some rows have no size entry. The others give once, few or many, or a class for an expanded clone.

d_gene: NA
abundance: NA
j_gene: TRBJ1-6
v_gene: TRBV6-2/TRBV6-3
CDR3nt: TGTGCCAGCAGTTACTCCGCGGGAACCAGGTCCCTCCACTTT
CDR3aa: CASSYSAGTRSLHF

d_gene: TRBD1
abundance: NA
j_gene: TRBJ1-1
v_gene: TRBV18
CDR3nt: TGTGCCAGCTCATCCGGACAGGGGGCGTATGTTGGAACTGAAGCTTTCTTT
CDR3aa: CASSSGQGAYVGTEAFF

d_gene: NA
abundance: NA
j_gene: TRBJ1-1
v_gene: TRBV27
CDR3nt: TGTGCCAGCAGTCCCTTGGGACAGAACACTGAAGCTTTCTTT
CDR3aa: CASSPLGQNTEAFF

d_gene: NA
abundance: NA
j_gene: TRBJ2-5
v_gene: TRBV7-2
CDR3nt: TGTGCCAGCAGCTTTGGGCAGGGCTATCCAGAGACCCAGTACTTC
CDR3aa: CASSFGQGYPETQYF

d_gene: TRBD1
abundance: NA
j_gene: TRBJ2-1
v_gene: TRBV10-1
CDR3nt: TGCGCCAGCAGTGAGTTACCAAATCGGGACAGATCCTACAATGAGCAGTTCTTC
CDR3aa: CASSELPNRDRSYNEQFF

d_gene: TRBD1
abundance: NA
j_gene: TRBJ1-3
v_gene: TRBV9
CDR3nt: TGTGCCAGCAGCGGAGCACAGGGGGCTTACGGAAACACCATATATTTT
CDR3aa: CASSGAQGAYGNTIYF

d_gene: NA
abundance: few
j_gene: TRBJ2-2
v_gene: TRBV10-3
CDR3nt: TGTGCCATCAGTGGGATACCGGGAGCGAACACCGGGGAGCTGTTTTTT
CDR3aa: CAISGIPGANTGELFF

d_gene: TRBD1
abundance: few
j_gene: TRBJ1-2
v_gene: TRBV10-1
CDR3nt: TGCGCCAGCAGCGAGGTAGGGGGCGCGGACTATGGCTACACCTTC
CDR3aa: CASSEVGGADYGYTF

d_gene: NA
abundance: NA
j_gene: TRBJ2-1
v_gene: TRBV20-1
CDR3nt: TGCAGTGCCAGACAATACAATGAGCAGTTCTTC
CDR3aa: CSARQYNEQFF

d_gene: TRBD1
abundance: NA
j_gene: TRBJ2-7
v_gene: TRBV28
CDR3nt: TGTGCCAGCAGTTCGGACAGGGGGCAGTACTTC
CDR3aa: CASSSDRGQYF